Below, 25 T cell receptor beta chains from the same sample are listed, as sequenced in a study of T cell responses to AZD1222 COVID-19 vaccine (dated by TCRdb to the early 2020s). The sample's time point label, decoded: baseline before first vaccination. The library was produced with the immunoSEQ multiplex PCR assay. TCRdb re-hosts the immuneACCESS table, in-frame sequences only. Its copies lack some clones; in the studies checked, an unresolved V gene accounts for under half of them, and the cause for the rest is not known. For this sample there are roughly 110,000 clones; roughly nine tenths appear just once. Roughly 6.5% of the sample lies in the top ten. The sequences come from peripheral blood, collected on day 0 of AZD1222 vaccination. The receptor source for this set is an adult in good health.

The genes are TRBV19 and TRBJ2-7; D remains ambiguous. V gave up 3 bases and J gave up 2 bases, with 5 bases separating them. CDR3 length: 12 residues. CDR1 and CDR2 (germline): LNHDA, SQIVND (reference sequence). In DNA form, the CDR3 reads TGTGCCAGTAGTATGGGCACCTACGAGCAGTACTTC. This encodes CASSMGTYEQYF.

This clone was observed a handful of times. This chain joins TRBV28 and TRBJ1-1; D remains unclear. Trimming left V 3 bases short and J 2 bases short, with 4 bases between. The CDR3 is 12 amino acids. Per the germline V gene, CDR1 is MDHEN and CDR2 is SYDVKM. The CDR3 sequence is CASSFINTEAFF. CDR3 nucleotide sequence: TGTGCCAGCAGTTTTATAAACACTGAAGCTTTCTTT.

The V call is TRBV2, the J call TRBJ2-5; D may be TRBD1 (6 bases). There are 14 residues in the CDR3. The germline CDR1 and CDR2 sequences are SNHLY and FYNNEI. V dropped 7 bases and J dropped 5 bases, with 17 bases sitting between them. The CDR3 loop is CASTITPQGETQYF. The CDR3 DNA sequence: TGTGCCAGCACTATAACCCCTCAGGGGGAGACCCAGTACTTC. Combining the CDR3 with reference TRBV2 and TRBJ2-5 gives the whole variable domain EPEVTQTPSHQVTQMGQEVILRCVPISNHLYFYWYRQILGQKVEFLVSFYNNEISEKSEIFDDQFSVERPDGSNFTLKIRSTKLEDSAMYFCASTITPQGETQYFGPGTRLLVL.

This chain uses TRBV10-3 with TRBJ1-5, with a possible D match to TRBD1 (6 bases). The CDR3 runs 13 residues. V lost 8 bases to trimming and J lost 1 base, with 9 bases between them. Germline V CDR1 and CDR2: ENHRY, SYGVKD. Here the CDR3 reads CAIADSSNQPQHF. In nucleotides, the CDR3 is TGTGCCATCGCGGACAGCAGCAATCAGCCCCAGCATTTT.

The sample holds one count of this clone. The chain employs TRBV24-1 and TRBJ1-5; D gene unclear. The CDR3 has 15 amino acids. CDR1 and CDR2 (germline): KGHDR, SFDVKD. Trimming pared 4 bases from V and 0 bases from J, leaving 9 bases between. CDR3 protein: CATSDPTASNQPQHF. The CDR3 DNA reads TGTGCCACCAGTGACCCCACCGCTAGCAATCAGCCCCAGCATTTT.

This rearrangement joins TRBV6-1 to TRBJ2-7, with D possibly TRBD2 on 7 matching bases. Trimming stripped 0 bases from V and 7 bases from J, with 10 bases between. The CDR3 spans 13 residues. Germline CDR1 reads MNHNS; CDR2 reads SASEGT. The DNA for the CDR3 is TGTGCCAGCAGTGAAGCGGGGGGGCCTGAGCAGTACTTC. It is translated as CASSEAGGPEQYF.

This clone was counted a few times. The rearrangement uses TRBV28 and TRBJ2-7, with TRBD2 identical over 9 bases. The germline V gene has CDR1 MDHEN and CDR2 SYDVKM. V lost 1 base to trimming and J lost 6 bases; unmatched junction nucleotides: 7. This CDR3 spans 15 amino acids. CDR3 amino acids: CASSLSIAGVAEQYF. The CDR3 region has the DNA TGTGCCAGCAGTTTATCTATAGCGGGAGTAGCCGAGCAGTACTTC.

Here the CDR3 DNA reads TGTGCCAGCAGCTTGATGTTTAGCAATCAGCCCCAGCATTTT. This translates into CASSLMFSNQPQHF. The chain uses TRBV5-5 and TRBJ1-5; D remains unclear. The germline V gene has CDR1 SGHKS and CDR2 YYEKEE (reference sequence). The CDR3 runs to 14 residues. V lost 1 base and J 0 bases, leaving 5 bases between the germline ends. The full variable domain, with the rest looked up from reference TRBV5-5 and TRBJ1-5, is DAGVTQSPTHLIKTRGQQVTLRCSPISGHKSVSWYQQVLGQGPQFIFQYYEKEERGRGNFPDRFSARQFPNYSSELNVNALLLGDSALYLCASSLMFSNQPQHFGDGTRLSIL.

V is TRBV7-3 and J is TRBJ2-2, with unresolved D. There are 13 residues in the CDR3. Germline V gives CDR1 SGHTA, CDR2 FQGTGA. Trimming removed 1 base at V and 4 bases at J, with 4 bases between. This CDR3 reads CASSLRPTGELFF. Written as DNA, the CDR3 is TGTGCCAGCAGCTTAAGGCCCACCGGGGAGCTGTTTTTT.

This clone was observed a single time. A much larger clone lies one base from this, so it may be a read error. Other nucleotide sequences in the sample specify the same CDR3. The chain carries TRBV7-3 and TRBJ2-5; tentatively, D is TRBD1 or TRBD2 (6 bases each). CDR1 and CDR2 from the germline V gene are SGHTA and FQGTGA. V gave up 8 bases and J gave up 5 bases, with 15 bases separating them. The CDR3 has 13 residues. CDR3 region: CASSTGGRETQYF. CDR3 nucleotides: TGTGCCAGCTCAACCGGGGGCCGGGAGACCCAGTACTTC.

The gene calls are TRBV28 and TRBJ1-6; TRBD1 agrees at 7 bases. The germline V gene has CDR1 MDHEN and CDR2 SYDVKM. The trim removed 4 bases at V and 5 bases at J, leaving 5 bases unmatched. This CDR3 spans 15 amino acids. CDR3 in amino acids: CASSSPQGNNSPLHF. The CDR3, as DNA: TGTGCCAGCAGTTCCCCACAGGGGAATAATTCACCCCTCCACTTT. The full variable domain, completed using reference TRBV28 and TRBJ1-6, is DVKVTQSSRYLVKRTGEKVFLECVQDMDHENMFWYRQDPGLGLRLIYFSYDVKMKEKGDIPEGYSVSREKKERFSLILESASTNQTSMYLCASSSPQGNNSPLHFGNGTRLTVT.

The rearrangement uses TRBV7-2 and TRBJ1-1, with D perhaps TRBD1 (5 bases). The CDR3 consists of 15 residues. Germline CDR1 reads SGHTA; CDR2 reads FQGNSA. The ends were cut back, 4 bases at V and 5 bases at J, with 17 bases in the middle. The DNA of the CDR3 is TGTGCCAGCAGCTCGTCGGGACTCGTCGGTACTGAAGCTTTCTTT. Protein sequence: CASSSSGLVGTEAFF.

The chain uses TRBV6-5 and TRBJ1-6, with D possibly being TRBD1 (6 bases). In germline, CDR1 is MNHEY, CDR2 SVGAGI. This CDR3 contains 15 residues. V lost 7 bases to trimming and J lost 8 bases, with 18 bases between them. CDR3: CASMWGRLVYSPLHF. The CDR3 coding sequence is TGTGCCAGCATGTGGGGGCGGCTGGTATATTCACCCCTCCACTTT.

CDR3 DNA sequence: TGTGCCAGCTCACCGCTCGGGCAATCGAATCAGCCCCAGCATTTT. This sequence encodes CASSPLGQSNQPQHF. V usage is TRBV18 and J usage is TRBJ1-5; D unresolved. Trimming stripped 3 bases from V and 4 bases from J, with 13 bases between. This CDR3 spans 15 amino acids. Germline V lookup: CDR1 KGHSH, CDR2 LQKENI.

This chain links TRBV5-1 with TRBJ1-4; the D gene is possibly TRBD1 (6 bases). This CDR3 is built from 18 residues. Germline lookup yields CDR1 SGHRS and CDR2 YFSETQ. The V gene lost 4 bases and the J gene lost 2 bases, with 21 bases spanning the gap. CDR3 sequence: CASSKNPHRGSTNEKLFF. For the CDR3, the DNA is TGCGCCAGCAGCAAGAACCCTCATAGGGGGTCTACTAATGAAAAACTGTTTTTT.

The rearrangement joins TRBV19 to TRBJ1-1; D may be TRBD1 (5 bases). This CDR3 region has 13 residues. CDR1 LNHDA and CDR2 SQIVND come from the germline V gene (reference sequence). V lost 11 bases, J lost 5 bases, and 18 bases lay in between. The CDR3 DNA reads TGTGCCGGGGGGGGAACCCTCGGGACTGAAGCTTTCTTT. This sequence encodes CAGGGTLGTEAFF.

This rearrangement joins TRBV5-4 to TRBJ1-4; no definite D call. The V and J ends lost 2 bases and 8 bases respectively, with 22 bases between them. CDR3 length: 17 amino acids. Germline CDR1 reads SGHNT; CDR2 reads YYREEE (reference sequence). The CDR3: CASSFLGSPLSAEKLFF. The CDR3 nucleotides are TGTGCCAGCAGCTTCCTTGGGAGTCCGCTAAGTGCCGAAAAACTGTTTTTT. The full variable domain, in which reference TRBV5-4 and TRBJ1-4 provide the parts outside the CDR3, is ETGVTQSPTHLIKTRGQQVTLRCSSQSGHNTVSWYQQALGQGPQFIFQYYREEENGRGNFPPRFSGLQFPNYSSELNVNALELDDSALYLCASSFLGSPLSAEKLFFGSGTQLSVL.

The chain carries TRBV19 and TRBJ1-5; 8 positions agree with TRBD1. V lost 5 bases, J lost 2 bases, and 8 bases stayed unmatched. Looked up from germline, CDR1 is LNHDA and CDR2 is SQIVND (reference sequence). The CDR3 is 16 amino acids. The CDR3 nucleotides read TGTGCCAGTAGTGGCCAGGGGGCGCGTGGCAATCAGCCCCAGCATTTT. The encoded protein is CASSGQGARGNQPQHF.

The V gene is TRBV18, the J gene TRBJ1-2; D remains ambiguous. The ends were cut back, 3 bases at V and 4 bases at J, with 12 bases in the middle. Germline V gene lookup returns CDR1 KGHSH and CDR2 LQKENI. The CDR3 contains 14 residues. Here the CDR3 reads CASSPSWQTYGYTF. CDR3 DNA sequence: TGTGCCAGCTCACCCTCGTGGCAGACCTATGGCTACACCTTC.

The chain links TRBV12-5 to TRBJ2-3; D not certain. Trimming cost V 0 bases and J 6 bases, with 4 bases left between them. The length of the CDR3 is 12 residues. Looked up from germline, CDR1 is LGHNT and CDR2 is FRNRAP. CDR3 amino acids: CASGLVRDTQYF. CDR3 DNA: TGTGCTAGTGGTTTGGTCCGGGATACGCAGTATTTT.

The chain has TRBV19 and TRBJ1-4, with TRBD1 matching 8 bases. CDR3 length: 14 residues. Germline CDR1 and CDR2: LNHDA and SQIVND (reference sequence). Trimming at V came to 5 bases and at J to 8 bases, leaving 7 bases not matched to a gene. The CDR3 nucleotides read TGTGCCAGTAGTCCAGGGGGCGCGGGGGAAAAACTGTTTTTT. This sequence encodes CASSPGGAGEKLFF. Drawing the rest from reference TRBV19 and TRBJ1-4, the complete variable domain is DGGITQSPKYLFRKEGQNVTLSCEQNLNHDAMYWYRQDPGQGLRLIYYSQIVNDFQKGDIAEGYSVSREKKESFPLTVTSAQKNPTAFYLCASSPGGAGEKLFFGSGTQLSVL.

Details on this clone: This sample also contains other DNA sequences that code for the same CDR3. The genes are TRBV3-1 (or the pseudogene TRBV3-2) and TRBJ2-7; D not certain. The CDR3 totals 13 residues. The V gene's germline CDR1 is LGHDT and CDR2 YNNKEL (reference sequence). The ends were cut back, 3 bases at V and 3 bases at J, with 9 bases in the middle. CDR3 sequence: CASSQGLVYEQYF. The DNA for the CDR3 is TGTGCCAGCAGCCAGGGCCTGGTCTACGAGCAGTACTTC.

This rearrangement joins TRBV11-2 to TRBJ2-1; no clear D gene. Germline V gives CDR1 SGHAT, CDR2 FQNNGV. The CDR3 length is 13 residues. Trimming took 10 bases from V and 9 from J, leaving 19 bases between them. CDR3 amino acids: CATGQTENTEQFF. The CDR3 coding sequence is TGTGCCACTGGTCAAACGGAGAACACTGAGCAGTTCTTC.

The chain is built from TRBV18 and TRBJ1-1; 8 nucleotides match TRBD1. This CDR3 has 14 amino acids. Germline loops: CDR1 KGHSH, CDR2 LQKENI. Unmatched junction bases numbered 6, after V lost 4 bases and J lost 5 bases. CDR3 sequence (DNA): TGTGCCAGCTCACTTCAGGGGGCCGGTACTGAAGCTTTCTTT. Its protein product is CASSLQGAGTEAFF. Variable domain in full (rest from reference TRBV18 and TRBJ1-1): NAGVMQNPRHLVRRRGQEARLRCSPMKGHSHVYWYRQLPEEGLKFMVYLQKENIIDESGMPKERFSAEFPKEGPSILRIQQVVRGDSAAYFCASSLQGAGTEAFFGQGTRLTVV.

The CDR3 sequence: CASSQATSGRGLYEQYF. The CDR3 bases are TGTGCCAGCAGCCAAGCCACAAGCGGGAGAGGCCTCTACGAGCAGTACTTC. The chain uses TRBV4-2 and TRBJ2-7; the match to TRBD2 covers 8 bases. The junction had 11 bases not matched to a gene; V was cut back by 1 base and J by 3 bases. The CDR3 covers 17 residues. CDR1 is LGHNA and CDR2 is YNFKEQ in the germline V gene.